A single sample gave rise to the 15 T cell receptor beta chains below, sequenced in a study of shared clonotypes between healthy human individuals. The table came from immunoSEQ multiplex PCR; TCRdb's copy has only in-frame clones and leaves some out. This sample has over 850,000 clones, with approximately 78% found just once. Sequences were obtained from memory CD4+ T cells from PBMCs. The subset denotes: CD45RA-negative fraction. The source of these receptors is a man aged 18 to 30 in good health. Some clones in this sample may be carry-over from other donors' samples.

Only a few counts were recorded for this clone. This chain joins TRBV28 and TRBJ1-5, with D uncertain. Germline CDR1 is MDHEN and CDR2 is SYDVKM. The CDR3 sequence is 12 residues long. With 3 bases removed from V and 5 bases from J, the gap between germline ends came to 5 bases. CDR3 coding DNA: TGTGCCAGCAGTTTTGTCTATCAGCCCCAGCATTTT. The encoded protein is CASSFVYQPQHF.

V usage is TRBV2 and J usage is TRBJ1-1; D remains unclear. The CDR3 is 13 amino acids. Trimming left V 7 bases short and J 1 base short, with 10 bases between. From germline, CDR1 is SNHLY and CDR2 FYNNEI. As DNA, the CDR3 is TGTGCCAGCAAGGCGCAGACGAACACTGAAGCTTTCTTT. It yields the protein CASKAQTNTEAFF.

The chain's CDR3 is CASSYQGISGNTIYF. The CDR3, as DNA: TGTGCCAGCAGTTATCAGGGTATCTCTGGAAACACCATATATTTT. The chain uses TRBV6-5 and TRBJ1-3, with a possible D match to TRBD1 (5 bases). Germline loops: CDR1 MNHEY, CDR2 SVGAGI. This CDR3 has 15 residues. The ends were cut back, 3 bases at V and 0 bases at J, with 9 bases in the middle.

The chain employs TRBV5-1 and TRBJ2-5; TRBD2 agrees at 7 bases. V was clipped by 5 bases and J by 5 bases; unmatched bases: 9. In germline, CDR1 is SGHRS, CDR2 YFSETQ. The CDR3 has 14 amino acids. CDR3 sequence reads: CASSIRLAGETQYF. In DNA, the CDR3 is TGCGCCAGCAGTATAAGACTAGCAGGGGAGACCCAGTACTTC. The full variable domain, in which reference TRBV5-1 and TRBJ2-5 provide the parts outside the CDR3, is KAGVTQTPRYLIKTRGQQVTLSCSPISGHRSVSWYQQTPGQGLQFLFEYFSETQRNKGNFPGRFSGRQFSNSRSEMNVSTLELGDSALYLCASSIRLAGETQYFGPGTRLLVL.

The V call is TRBV7-9, the J call TRBJ2-1, with TRBD2 matching 12 bases. The CDR3 extends over 14 amino acids. The ends lost 1 base at V and 10 bases at J; junction bases unmatched: 2. Germline V lookup: CDR1 SEHNR, CDR2 FQNEAQ (reference sequence). In DNA form, the CDR3 reads TGTGCCAGCAGCTTAGGGACTAGCGGGACAGAGCAGTTCTTC. It specifies CASSLGTSGTEQFF.

This rearrangement joins TRBV7-6 to TRBJ1-5; TRBD1 aligns across 10 bases. The V gene end was trimmed by 5 bases and the J gene end by 6 bases; junction bases not matched to a gene: 7. Germline CDR1 reads SGHVS; CDR2 reads FNYEAQ. This CDR3 spans 15 amino acids. CDR3 region: CASSPGQGFTQPQHF. CDR3 DNA: TGTGCCAGCAGCCCGGGACAGGGGTTCACTCAGCCCCAGCATTTT.

The chain links TRBV5-1 to TRBJ1-5; D might be TRBD1 (6 bases). This CDR3 is built from 14 residues. Germline CDR1 and CDR2: SGHRS and YFSETQ. V was pared by 0 bases and J by 7 bases, with 11 bases between. The CDR3 loop reads CASSLESGAQPQHF. DNA for the CDR3: TGCGCCAGCAGCTTGGAATCAGGGGCCCAGCCCCAGCATTTT.

The rearrangement joins TRBV6-5 to TRBJ1-2; 11 bases match TRBD1. Germline V gene data show CDR1 as MNHEY and CDR2 as SVGAGI. The CDR3 consists of 15 residues. V shed 2 bases, J shed 5 bases, and the junction held 4 bases outside the gene matches. CDR3 in amino acids: CASSYGTGGTYGYTF. CDR3 sequence (DNA): TGTGCCAGCAGTTACGGGACAGGGGGAACTTATGGCTACACCTTC.

V gene TRBV28 combines with J gene TRBJ1-2, with D possibly matching TRBD1 (6 bases). This CDR3 comprises 15 residues. The germline V and J ends were trimmed by 6 bases and 4 bases, with 18 bases remaining between them. Germline CDR1 MDHEN, CDR2 SYDVKM. The CDR3 DNA follows: TGTGCCAGCAGCTCCCCGAGGGCAGGGGTCTATGGCTACACCTTC. It is translated as CASSSPRAGVYGYTF.

The V call is TRBV7-5, the J call TRBJ2-1. TRBV7-5 is a known pseudogene. The CDR3 length is 17 residues. The CDR3, as DNA: TGTGTCAGAAGCTTATGGATCCCCATGCTTCCCCACAATGAGCAGTTCTTC. This gives the protein CVRSLWIPMLPHNEQFF.

J is TRBJ2-3 and V is TRBV11-3; D not certain. V was shortened by 1 base and J by 3 bases, with 11 bases between the two germline ends. CDR3 size: 15 residues. Germline V gene data show CDR1 as SGHNT and CDR2 as YENEEA. The CDR3 region is CASSLGRTETDTQYF. CDR3 in DNA: TGTGCCAGCAGCTTAGGGCGAACTGAGACAGATACGCAGTATTTT.

The chain carries TRBV5-4 and TRBJ1-1, with 8 bases fitting TRBD1. The germline V gene encodes CDR1 SGHNT and CDR2 YYREEE (reference sequence). J gave up 6 bases and V 4 bases, and 11 bases lay outside the gene matches. This CDR3 has 15 residues. CDR3: CASSQEGRGRSEAFF. The CDR3 DNA reads TGTGCCAGCAGCCAAGAGGGCAGGGGGCGTTCTGAAGCTTTCTTT.

The genes are TRBV11-3 and TRBJ2-5; D gene uncertain. V lost 5 bases, J lost 2 bases, and 9 bases lay in between. From germline, CDR1 is SGHNT and CDR2 YENEEA. The CDR3 totals 13 residues. The CDR3 sequence is CASSRTPQETQYF. The CDR3 nucleotides read TGTGCCAGCAGCCGCACTCCTCAAGAGACCCAGTACTTC.

The chain couples TRBV5-1 to TRBJ1-1, with a weak D call TRBD1 (6 bases). This CDR3 contains 14 residues. V was shortened by 0 bases and J by 4 bases, with 10 bases between the two germline ends. Germline-derived CDR1 and CDR2 are SGHRS and YFSETQ. The CDR3 region has the DNA TGCGCCAGCAGCTTGGACAGGGCCGTCACTGAAGCTTTCTTT. Translation: CASSLDRAVTEAFF.

In this sample, this clone turned up a few times. Other DNA sequences from this sample encode an identical CDR3 as well. The V gene is TRBV27, the J gene TRBJ1-1, with no clear D. V was cut by 1 base and J by 0 bases, with 3 bases left in between. This CDR3 comprises 13 residues. Germline-derived CDR1 and CDR2 are MNHEY and SMNVEV (reference sequence). The CDR3 DNA follows: TGTGCCAGCAGTTTATTGGTGAACACTGAAGCTTTCTTT. Amino acids: CASSLLVNTEAFF.